Following are 8 T cell receptor beta chains from one sample sequenced in a study of T cell responses to AZD1222 COVID-19 vaccine. Generated by immunoSEQ multiplex PCR, the TCRdb table keeps only in-frame clones and is missing some. Of under 150,000 clones in the sample, 85% were seen once. The sample here was peripheral blood, taken 28 days after the second dose of the MenACWY control vaccine. These TCRs come from an adult who received the MenACWY meningococcal vaccine as a control.

The chain links TRBV3-1 (or the pseudogene TRBV3-2) to TRBJ2-1; a possible D gene is TRBD2 (6 bases). The CDR3 is 15 residues long. V dropped 7 bases and J dropped 1 base, with 14 bases sitting between them. The V gene's germline CDR1 is LGHDT and CDR2 YNNKEL (reference sequence). The DNA for the CDR3 is TGTGCCAGCACCCCTGGGGGGTCGTCCTACAATGAGCAGTTCTTC. It encodes CASTPGGSSYNEQFF.

The table lists this clone with a few counts. This chain connects TRBV11-1 to TRBJ2-5; possibly TRBD2 for D (6 bases). The CDR3 has 14 residues. V shed 0 bases and J shed 9 bases, with 14 bases lying between them. Germline CDR1 SGHAT, CDR2 FQDESV (reference sequence). In nucleotides, the CDR3 is TGTGCCAGCAGCTTAGCGGGGGGACCCTCCGCCCAGTACTTC. Its translation: CASSLAGGPSAQYF.

The V gene is TRBV20-1, the J gene TRBJ2-7; TRBD1 agrees at 7 bases. Trimming at V came to 6 bases and at J to 6 bases, leaving 5 bases not matched to a gene. Germline assignment: CDR1 DFQATT and CDR2 SNEGSKA (reference sequence). This CDR3 is built from 11 residues. CDR3 protein: CSATTGVEQYF. Written as DNA, the CDR3 is TGCAGTGCCACCACAGGGGTCGAGCAGTACTTC.

CDR3 residues: CASSPGTGEAFF. The CDR3 DNA sequence: TGCGCCAGCAGCCCTGGGACAGGTGAAGCTTTCTTT. The chain has TRBV5-1 and TRBJ1-1; TRBD1 matches 8 bases. Germline-derived CDR1 and CDR2 are SGHRS and YFSETQ. CDR3 length: 12 residues. The V and J ends lost 4 bases and 7 bases, in that order; junction bases with no gene match: 3.

The chain has TRBV19 and TRBJ2-7, with TRBD1 matching 7 bases. Trimming removed 5 bases from V and 3 bases from J; junction bases left unmatched: 4. Germline assignment: CDR1 LNHDA and CDR2 SQIVND (reference sequence). The CDR3 is made up of 13 amino acids. The CDR3 loop is CASSLRTGYEQYF. CDR3 bases: TGTGCCAGTAGTCTACGGACAGGCTACGAGCAGTACTTC.

The chain has TRBV5-5 and TRBJ1-2; the D gene is possibly TRBD1 (5 bases). Germline V gene sequence: CDR1 SGHKS, CDR2 YYEKEE (reference sequence). Trimming took 3 bases from V and 8 from J, leaving 14 bases between them. This CDR3 is built from 13 residues. CDR3 nucleotides: TGTGCCAGCAGCTCCCTGGGGGAGGGCGGCTACACCTTC. The encoded protein is CASSSLGEGGYTF.

This CDR3 reads CASSYLAGAGAGELFF. The CDR3 coding sequence is TGTGCCAGCAGCTATCTAGCGGGAGCGGGGGCCGGGGAGCTGTTTTTT. The chain links TRBV7-3 to TRBJ2-2; 10 bases map to TRBD2. The germline V gene has CDR1 SGHTA and CDR2 FQGTGA. There are 16 residues in the CDR3. The junction had 8 bases not matched to a gene; V was cut back by 4 bases and J by 6 bases.

The chain is built from TRBV6-5 and TRBJ1-5; a weak D match, TRBD1 (5 bases). This CDR3 is 14 amino acids long. Germline CDR1 is MNHEY and CDR2 is SVGAGI. Trimming removed 6 bases from V and 8 bases from J, with 17 bases in between. The CDR3 DNA reads as TGTGCCAGCAGAAGACGGGGACTTGGAGAGCCCCAGCATTTT. This sequence encodes CASRRRGLGEPQHF.